This T cell receptor (beta chain) is drawn from a study of T cells in Graves' hyperthyroidism and ophthalmopathy. General study points: Most expanded thyroid clonotypes above 0.001 also appeared in blood. A model of 13 V-J pairs discriminated ophthalmopathy from stable hyperthyroidism.

What was amplified from RNA transcripts were TCR beta CDR3 regions. The TCR CDR3 first-round RT-PCR relied on the HTBI primer set. Each CDR3 protein is one row after TCRdb ran MiXCR on the multiplex PCR reads. The data contain over 700,000 distinct CDR3 sequences, approximately 36% of them seen just once; the ten biggest clones take up more than 25%. Notes on this clonotype: The antigen is undetermined.

In making diagnoses, clinical symptoms, serum thyroxine and TRAb, thyroid ultrasound and orbital computed tomography were all used. The source is a woman aged 40 to 49 with Graves' hyperthyroidism. The sample comprised blood.

The CDR3 region is CASSQDRSPLHF. The DNA of the CDR3 is TGTGCCAGCAGCCAAGACCGTTCACCCCTCCACTTT. This rearrangement joins TRBV7-9 to TRBJ1-6; D is unresolved. The CDR3 loop spans 12 amino acids. V was shortened by 5 bases and J by 9 bases, with 8 bases between the two germline ends. CDR1 and CDR2 from the germline V gene are SEHNR and FQNEAQ (reference sequence).